The 9 T cell receptor beta chains below all came from one sample that was sequenced in a study of cytomegalovirus exposure and HLA in healthy donors. PCR amplification relied on 60 Vbeta primers (plus 13 Jbeta primers). Assay: immunoSEQ multiplex PCR; the TCRdb copy retains only in-frame clones and omits some. The sample consists of some 38,000 clones, 68% of them appearing once. The sample was PBMCs. The receptors shown here come from a man aged 40-49 years in good health and CMV-seronegative.

The chain employs TRBV7-6 and TRBJ2-5; 9 bases align to TRBD1. Looked up from germline, CDR1 is SGHVS and CDR2 is FNYEAQ. Trimming removed 5 bases from V and 5 bases from J; junction bases left unmatched: 6. The CDR3 loop spans 14 amino acids. In DNA form, the CDR3 reads TGTGCCAGCAGCGCCTCGACAGGGGGTGAGACCCAGTACTTC. This codes for CASSASTGGETQYF.

The V call is TRBV19, the J call TRBJ1-5, with 10 bases identical to TRBD1. The CDR3 loop spans 15 amino acids. Germline-derived CDR1 and CDR2 are LNHDA and SQIVND (reference sequence). Trimming at V came to 5 bases and at J to 7 bases, leaving 8 bases not matched to a gene. The CDR3 DNA reads TGTGCCAGTAGTGCCTTGGACAGGGGGGAACAGCCCCAGCATTTT. Translating it yields CASSALDRGEQPQHF.

V gene TRBV30 combines with J gene TRBJ1-2; D possibly corresponds to TRBD1 (6 bases). The CDR3 runs to 14 residues. V was clipped by 1 base and J by 2 bases, with 11 bases between them. CDR1 and CDR2 from the germline V gene are GTSNPN and SVGIG (reference sequence). DNA for the CDR3: TGTGCCTGGAGTGAAGGACAGCAGAACTATGGCTACACCTTC. As protein: CAWSEGQQNYGYTF.

The genes are TRBV14 and TRBJ2-7, with 8 bases matching TRBD2. CDR1 and CDR2 (germline): SGHDN, FVKESK. The CDR3 runs to 14 residues. Trimming took 5 bases from V and 6 from J; bases not matched to a gene: 9. The CDR3 region has the DNA TGTGCCAGCAGCGTCCGGCGGGGGGCAGGCGAGCAGTACTTC. Its translation: CASSVRRGAGEQYF.

The chain has TRBV6-1 and TRBJ2-7; TRBD2 might be the D (6 bases). The CDR3 is 14 amino acids. Germline CDR1 reads MNHNS; CDR2 reads SASEGT. Trimming pared 3 bases from V and 2 bases from J, leaving 11 bases between. CDR3 bases: TGTGCCAGCAGTGAGGAGGGACCAACCTACGAGCAGTACTTC. Translation: CASSEEGPTYEQYF.

This clone was found a few times. V is TRBV27 and J is TRBJ2-1, with D perhaps matching TRBD2 (7 bases). The length of the CDR3 is 13 residues. Germline V gene data show CDR1 as MNHEY and CDR2 as SMNVEV (reference sequence). V lost 2 bases and J 9 bases, leaving 11 bases between the germline ends. Here the CDR3 reads CASSLGGGLEQFF. CDR3 coding DNA: TGTGCCAGCAGTTTAGGGGGGGGCCTTGAGCAGTTCTTC.

Only a few counts were recorded for this clone. J is TRBJ2-3 and V is TRBV29-1; D is possibly TRBD1 (6 bases). The length of the CDR3 is 14 residues. The germline V and J ends were trimmed by 6 bases and 4 bases, with 17 bases remaining between them. Germline CDR1 reads SQVTM; CDR2 reads ANQGSEA. Here the CDR3 DNA reads TGCAGCGTGAGGAGACAGGTGGCATCAGATACGCAGTATTTT. This encodes CSVRRQVASDTQYF.

This clone was counted a single time. The V gene is TRBV28, the J gene TRBJ1-5, with 11 bases aligning to TRBD1. Germline V gene lookup returns CDR1 MDHEN and CDR2 SYDVKM. V shed 4 bases, J shed 9 bases, and the junction held 8 bases outside the gene matches. This CDR3 is built from 15 residues. The CDR3 is CASSSRDRGARPQHF. The CDR3 coding sequence is TGTGCCAGCAGTTCCCGGGACAGGGGGGCGAGGCCCCAGCATTTT.

V and J are TRBV2 and TRBJ2-1; D is undetermined. This CDR3 has 15 amino acids. V shed 6 bases and J shed 9 bases, with 21 bases lying between them. Germline V gene lookup returns CDR1 SNHLY and CDR2 FYNNEI. In DNA form, the CDR3 reads TGTGCCAGCAGGACTGCCCCCTCATGGTTGGGTGAGCAGTTCTTC. Protein product: CASRTAPSWLGEQFF.